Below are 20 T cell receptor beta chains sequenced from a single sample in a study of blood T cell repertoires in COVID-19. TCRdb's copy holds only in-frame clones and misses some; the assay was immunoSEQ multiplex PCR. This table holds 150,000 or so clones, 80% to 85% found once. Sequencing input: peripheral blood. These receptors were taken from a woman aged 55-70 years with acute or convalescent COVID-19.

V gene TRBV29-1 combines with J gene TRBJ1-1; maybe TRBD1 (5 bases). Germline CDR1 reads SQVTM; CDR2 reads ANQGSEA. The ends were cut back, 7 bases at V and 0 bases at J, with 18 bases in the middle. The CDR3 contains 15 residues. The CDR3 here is CSADRPGTVNTEAFF. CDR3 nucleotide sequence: TGCAGCGCCGATCGTCCTGGGACTGTGAACACTGAAGCTTTCTTT. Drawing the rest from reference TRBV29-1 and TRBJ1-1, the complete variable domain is SAVISQKPSRDICQRGTSLTIQCQVDSQVTMMFWYRQQPGQSLTLIATANQGSEATYESGFVIDKFPISRPNLTFSTLTVSNMSPEDSSIYLCSADRPGTVNTEAFFGQGTRLTVV.

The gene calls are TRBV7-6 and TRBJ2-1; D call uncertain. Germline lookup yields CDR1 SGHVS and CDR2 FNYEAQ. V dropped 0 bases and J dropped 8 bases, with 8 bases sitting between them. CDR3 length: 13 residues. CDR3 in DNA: TGTGCCAGCAGCTTAGCGGAGTCGGATGAGCAGTTCTTC. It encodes CASSLAESDEQFF.

DNA of the CDR3: TGTGCCAGCAGTGCGGACAGGGTGAACACTGAAGCTTTCTTT. Translated, it gives CASSADRVNTEAFF. The chain joins TRBV2 to TRBJ1-1, with 8 bases identical to TRBD1. V was clipped by 4 bases and J by 0 bases; unmatched bases: 1. Per the germline V gene, CDR1 is SNHLY and CDR2 is FYNNEI. CDR3 size: 14 residues.

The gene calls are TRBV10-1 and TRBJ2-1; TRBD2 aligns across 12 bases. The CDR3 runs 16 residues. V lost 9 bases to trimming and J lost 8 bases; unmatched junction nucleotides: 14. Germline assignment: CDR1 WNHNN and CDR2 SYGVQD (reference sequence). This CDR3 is CASRLAGVRGWDEQFF. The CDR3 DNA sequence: TGCGCCAGTCGACTAGCGGGAGTGAGGGGCTGGGATGAGCAGTTCTTC.

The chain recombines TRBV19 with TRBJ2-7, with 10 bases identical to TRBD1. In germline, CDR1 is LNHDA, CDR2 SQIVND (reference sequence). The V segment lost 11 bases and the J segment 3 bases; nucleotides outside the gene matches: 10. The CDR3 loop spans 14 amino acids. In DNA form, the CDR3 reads TGTGCCTGGGGTTTCCGGGACAGGGGCTACGAGCAGTACTTC. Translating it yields CAWGFRDRGYEQYF.

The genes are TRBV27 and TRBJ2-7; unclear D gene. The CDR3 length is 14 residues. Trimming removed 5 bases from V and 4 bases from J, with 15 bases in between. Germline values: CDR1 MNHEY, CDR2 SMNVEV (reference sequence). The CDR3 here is CASSLRVFDYEQYF. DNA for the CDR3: TGTGCCAGCAGTCTACGGGTCTTCGATTACGAGCAGTACTTC.

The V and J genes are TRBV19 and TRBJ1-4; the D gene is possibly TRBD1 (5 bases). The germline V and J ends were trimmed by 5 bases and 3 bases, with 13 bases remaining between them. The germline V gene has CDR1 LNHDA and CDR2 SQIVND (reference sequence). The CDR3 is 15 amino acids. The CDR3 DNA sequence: TGTGCCAGTAGTGGAATACAGGTGGCTAATGAAAAACTGTTTTTT. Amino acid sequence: CASSGIQVANEKLFF.

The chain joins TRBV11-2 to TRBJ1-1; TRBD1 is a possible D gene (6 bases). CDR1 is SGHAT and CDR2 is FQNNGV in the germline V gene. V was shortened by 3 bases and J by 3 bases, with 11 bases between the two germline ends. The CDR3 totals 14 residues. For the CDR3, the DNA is TGTGCCAGCAGCTTTTACAGGGTGGACACTGAAGCTTTCTTT. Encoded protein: CASSFYRVDTEAFF.

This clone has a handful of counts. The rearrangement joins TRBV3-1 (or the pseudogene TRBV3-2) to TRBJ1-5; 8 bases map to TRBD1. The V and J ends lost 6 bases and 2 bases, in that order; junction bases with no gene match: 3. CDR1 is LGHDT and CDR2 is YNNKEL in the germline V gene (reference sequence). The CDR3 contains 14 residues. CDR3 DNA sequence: TGTGCCAGCAGAGACAGGGGCGGCAATCAGCCCCAGCATTTT. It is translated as CASRDRGGNQPQHF.

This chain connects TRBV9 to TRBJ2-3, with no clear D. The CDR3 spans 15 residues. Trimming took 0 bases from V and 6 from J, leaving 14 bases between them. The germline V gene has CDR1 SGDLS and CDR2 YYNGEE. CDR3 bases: TGTGCCAGCAGCGTAGGACTTCGGGTCGAGGATACGCAGTATTTT. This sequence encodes CASSVGLRVEDTQYF.

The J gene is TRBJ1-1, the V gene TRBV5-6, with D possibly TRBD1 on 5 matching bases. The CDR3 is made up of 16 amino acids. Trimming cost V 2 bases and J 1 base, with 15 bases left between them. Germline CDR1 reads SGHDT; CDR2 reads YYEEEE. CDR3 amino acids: CASSLSGWRGNTEAFF. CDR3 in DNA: TGTGCCAGCAGCTTAAGCGGCTGGAGGGGGAACACTGAAGCTTTCTTT.

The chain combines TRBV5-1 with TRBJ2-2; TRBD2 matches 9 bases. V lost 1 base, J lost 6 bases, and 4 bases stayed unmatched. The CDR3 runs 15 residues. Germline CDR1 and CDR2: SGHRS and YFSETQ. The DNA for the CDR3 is TGCGCCAGCAGCTTGCGGCGGGAGGGTGCCGGGGAGCTGTTTTTT. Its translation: CASSLRREGAGELFF. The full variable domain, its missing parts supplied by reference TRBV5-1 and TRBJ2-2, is KAGVTQTPRYLIKTRGQQVTLSCSPISGHRSVSWYQQTPGQGLQFLFEYFSETQRNKGNFPGRFSGRQFSNSRSEMNVSTLELGDSALYLCASSLRREGAGELFFGEGSRLTVL.

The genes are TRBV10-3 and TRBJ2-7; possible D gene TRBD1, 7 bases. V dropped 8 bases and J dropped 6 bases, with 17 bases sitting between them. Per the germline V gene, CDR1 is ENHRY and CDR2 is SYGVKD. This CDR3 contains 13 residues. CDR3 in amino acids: CAIGGTERAEQYF. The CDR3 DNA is TGTGCCATCGGGGGGACAGAGCGTGCCGAGCAGTACTTC.

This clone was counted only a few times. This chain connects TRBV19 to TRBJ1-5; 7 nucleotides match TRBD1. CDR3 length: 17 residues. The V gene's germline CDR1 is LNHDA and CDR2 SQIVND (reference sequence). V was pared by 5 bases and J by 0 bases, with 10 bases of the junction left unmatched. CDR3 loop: CASSVTGTDYSNQPQHF. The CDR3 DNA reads TGTGCCAGTAGTGTCACCGGGACAGACTATAGCAATCAGCCCCAGCATTTT.

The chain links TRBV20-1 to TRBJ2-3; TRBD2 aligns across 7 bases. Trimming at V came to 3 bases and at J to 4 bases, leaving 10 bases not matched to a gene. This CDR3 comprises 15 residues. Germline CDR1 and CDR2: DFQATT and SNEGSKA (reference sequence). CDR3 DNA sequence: TGCAGTGCTAGTGAGTGGGAGGGCCTTGCAGATACGCAGTATTTT. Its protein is CSASEWEGLADTQYF.

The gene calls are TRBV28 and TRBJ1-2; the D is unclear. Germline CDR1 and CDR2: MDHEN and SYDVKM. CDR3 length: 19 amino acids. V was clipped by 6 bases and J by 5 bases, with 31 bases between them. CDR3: CASRRSRISTDGKEYGYTF. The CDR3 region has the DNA TGTGCCAGCAGACGATCCCGAATATCCACGGACGGGAAGGAGTATGGCTACACCTTC.

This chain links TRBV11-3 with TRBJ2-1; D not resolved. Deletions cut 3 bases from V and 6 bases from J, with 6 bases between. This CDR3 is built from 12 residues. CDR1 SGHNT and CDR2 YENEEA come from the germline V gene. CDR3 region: CASSFGLNEQFF. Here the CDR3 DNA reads TGTGCCAGCAGCTTCGGTCTCAATGAGCAGTTCTTC.

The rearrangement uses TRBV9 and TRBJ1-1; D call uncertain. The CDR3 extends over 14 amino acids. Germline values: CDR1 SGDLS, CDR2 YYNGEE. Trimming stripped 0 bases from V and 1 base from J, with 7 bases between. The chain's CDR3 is CASSVDAGNTEAFF. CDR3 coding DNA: TGTGCCAGCAGCGTAGATGCGGGGAACACTGAAGCTTTCTTT.

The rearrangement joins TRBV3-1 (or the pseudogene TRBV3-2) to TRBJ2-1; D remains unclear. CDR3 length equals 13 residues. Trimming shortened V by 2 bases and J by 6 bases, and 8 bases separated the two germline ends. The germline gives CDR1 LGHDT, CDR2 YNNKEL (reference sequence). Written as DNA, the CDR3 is TGTGCCAGCAGCCAATTTAGTCTCAATGAGCAGTTCTTC. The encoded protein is CASSQFSLNEQFF.

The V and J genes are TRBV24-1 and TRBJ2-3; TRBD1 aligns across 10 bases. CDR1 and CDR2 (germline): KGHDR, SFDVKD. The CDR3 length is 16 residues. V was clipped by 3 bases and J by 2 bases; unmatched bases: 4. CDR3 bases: TGTGCCACCAGTGATCCGACAGGGGGCAACACAGATACGCAGTATTTT. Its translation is CATSDPTGGNTDTQYF.